Following are 3 T cell receptor beta chains from one sample sequenced in a study of T cell repertoires in cytomegalovirus infection. TCRdb processed the reads anew with MiXCR; each CDR3 protein has one entry. The sample shows roughly 320,000 distinct CDR3 sequences, around 10% of them seen only once. Sequencing input: PBMCs. These receptor sequences come from a human donor in good health (CMV status not recorded). Some clones in this sample may be carry-over from other donors' samples.

This clonotype has more than one count but fewer than ten. This chain uses TRBV4-2 with TRBJ2-7; D is perhaps TRBD2 (6 bases). Trimming left V 3 bases short and J 5 bases short, with 11 bases between. CDR1 and CDR2 from the germline V gene are LGHNA and YNFKEQ. This CDR3 is built from 13 residues. Here the CDR3 DNA reads TGTGCCAGCAGCCAGGGGGACTTTAACGAGCAGTACTTC. Its translation is CASSQGDFNEQYF.

This clonotype was seen repeatedly, ten times or more. The chain recombines TRBV18 with TRBJ2-3, with 9 bases identical to TRBD2. The germline CDR1 and CDR2 sequences are KGHSH and LQKENI. The junction had 3 bases not matched to a gene; V was cut back by 4 bases and J by 1 base. CDR3 size: 15 residues. CDR3: CASSRSGGRTDTQYF. The CDR3 nucleotides read TGTGCCAGCTCACGTAGCGGGGGACGCACAGATACGCAGTATTTT.

This clonotype was detected many times. The genes are TRBV2 and TRBJ1-2; D remains ambiguous. The CDR3 is 14 amino acids. V dropped 2 bases and J dropped 0 bases, with 7 bases sitting between them. CDR1 and CDR2 (germline): SNHLY, FYNNEI. The CDR3 reads CASSENTSNYGYTF. CDR3 in DNA: TGTGCCAGCAGTGAAAACACTTCTAACTATGGCTACACCTTC.